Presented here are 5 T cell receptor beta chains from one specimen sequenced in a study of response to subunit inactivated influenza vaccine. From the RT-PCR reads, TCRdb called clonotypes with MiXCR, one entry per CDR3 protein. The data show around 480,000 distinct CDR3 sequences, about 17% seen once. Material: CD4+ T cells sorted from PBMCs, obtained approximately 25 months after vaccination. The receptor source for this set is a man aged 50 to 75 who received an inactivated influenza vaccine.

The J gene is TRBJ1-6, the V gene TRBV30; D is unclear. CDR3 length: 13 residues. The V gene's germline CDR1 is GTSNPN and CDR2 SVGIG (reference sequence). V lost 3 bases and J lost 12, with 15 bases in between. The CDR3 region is CAWSLQPNEPLHF. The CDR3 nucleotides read TGTGCCTGGAGCCTCCAGCCCAATGAACCCCTCCACTTT.

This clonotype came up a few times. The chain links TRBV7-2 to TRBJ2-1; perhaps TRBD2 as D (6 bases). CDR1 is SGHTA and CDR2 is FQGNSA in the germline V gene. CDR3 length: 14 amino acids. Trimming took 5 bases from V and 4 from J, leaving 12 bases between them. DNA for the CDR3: TGTGCCAGCAGCGCGGGACGGAGTTACAATGAGCAGTTCTTC. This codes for CASSAGRSYNEQFF.

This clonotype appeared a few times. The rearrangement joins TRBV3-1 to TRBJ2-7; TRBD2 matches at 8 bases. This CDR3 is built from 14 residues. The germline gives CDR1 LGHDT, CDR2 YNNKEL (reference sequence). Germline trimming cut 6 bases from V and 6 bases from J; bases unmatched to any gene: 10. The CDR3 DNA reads TGTGCCAGCAGTACGGGACTAGAATTTATCGAGCAGTACTTC. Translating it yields CASSTGLEFIEQYF.

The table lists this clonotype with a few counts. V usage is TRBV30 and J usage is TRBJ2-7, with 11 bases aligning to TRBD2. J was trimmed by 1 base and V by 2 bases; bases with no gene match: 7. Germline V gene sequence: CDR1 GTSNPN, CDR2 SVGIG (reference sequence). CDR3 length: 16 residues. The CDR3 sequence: CAWSLLAGGNSYEQYF. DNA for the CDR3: TGTGCCTGGAGTCTCCTAGCGGGAGGTAATTCCTACGAGCAGTACTTC. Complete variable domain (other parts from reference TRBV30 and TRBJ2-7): SQTIHQWPATLVQPVGSPLSLECTVEGTSNPNLYWYRQAAGRGLQLLFYSVGIGQISSEVPQNLSASRPQDRQFILSSKKLLLSDSGFYLCAWSLLAGGNSYEQYFGPGTRLTVT.

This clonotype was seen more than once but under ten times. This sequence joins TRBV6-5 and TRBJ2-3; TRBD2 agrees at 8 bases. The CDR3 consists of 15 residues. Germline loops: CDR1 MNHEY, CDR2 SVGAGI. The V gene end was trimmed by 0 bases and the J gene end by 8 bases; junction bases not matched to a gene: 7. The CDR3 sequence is CASSYSSGLATTQYF. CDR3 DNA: TGTGCCAGCAGTTACTCGTCCGGACTAGCAACTACGCAGTATTTT.